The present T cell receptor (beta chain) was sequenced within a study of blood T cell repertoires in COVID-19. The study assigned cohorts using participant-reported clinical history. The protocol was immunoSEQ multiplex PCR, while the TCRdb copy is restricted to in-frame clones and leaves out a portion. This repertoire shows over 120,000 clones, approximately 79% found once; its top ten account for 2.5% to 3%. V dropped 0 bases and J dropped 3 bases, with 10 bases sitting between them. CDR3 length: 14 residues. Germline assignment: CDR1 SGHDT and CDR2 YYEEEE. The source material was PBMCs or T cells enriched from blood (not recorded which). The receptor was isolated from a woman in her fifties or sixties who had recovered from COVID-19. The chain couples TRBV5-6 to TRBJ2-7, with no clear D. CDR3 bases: TGTGCCAGCAGCTTGGGGCAGGCCTACTACGAGCAGTACTTC. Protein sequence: CASSLGQAYYEQYF. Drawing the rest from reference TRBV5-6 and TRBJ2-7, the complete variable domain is DAGVTQSPTHLIKTRGQQVTLRCSPKSGHDTVSWYQQALGQGPQFIFQYYEEEERQRGNFPDRFSGHQFPNYSSELNVNALLLGDSALYLCASSLGQAYYEQYFGPGTRLTVT.